The 15 T cell receptor beta chains in this list originate from one sample, sequenced in a study of cytomegalovirus exposure and HLA in healthy donors (TCRdb year 2017). The library came from the immunoSEQ multiplex PCR assay. A mixture of 60 forward primers for TCR Vbeta segments and 13 reverse primers for TCR Jbeta segments was used in the multiplex PCR. Drawn from immuneACCESS, this table holds only the in-frame rearrangements with V and J called that TCRdb kept. Clones are partly lost; checked studies trace under half to an unresolved V gene and leave the rest unexplained. The sample data list around 190,000 clones, and around 80% of these were observed just once. Of the sample, about 4.6% falls within the top ten clones. Sequencing used PBMCs. The receptors were sampled from a woman aged 25-40 years in good health and CMV-seropositive.

The CDR3 nucleotides read TGTGCCATCAGTGAGCCGGGATTCGGGGGCACCGGGGAGCTGTTTTTT. This sequence encodes CAISEPGFGGTGELFF. The chain joins TRBV10-3 to TRBJ2-2, with D tentatively TRBD2 (6 bases). Trimming cost V 2 bases and J 4 bases, with 14 bases left between them. There are 16 residues in the CDR3. Germline V lookup: CDR1 ENHRY, CDR2 SYGVKD.

The genes are TRBV9 and TRBJ2-7; 10 bases map to TRBD2. Trimming cost V 4 bases and J 1 base; bases outside gene matches: 5. The CDR3 covers 15 residues. The germline gives CDR1 SGDLS, CDR2 YYNGEE. The chain's CDR3 is CASSLSGGASYEQYF. The CDR3 DNA is TGTGCCAGCAGCCTAAGCGGGGGGGCATCCTACGAGCAGTACTTC.

The CDR3 here is CASSYSPSGTYEQYF. In DNA form, the CDR3 reads TGTGCCAGCAGTTATTCACCTAGCGGGACCTACGAGCAGTACTTC. The J gene is TRBJ2-7, the V gene TRBV6-5; TRBD2 matches at 9 bases. Germline values: CDR1 MNHEY, CDR2 SVGAGI. The V and J ends lost 3 bases and 2 bases, in that order; junction bases with no gene match: 5. CDR3 length: 15 amino acids.

V gene TRBV6-1 combines with J gene TRBJ2-7; 9 bases are shared with TRBD2. The CDR3 extends over 12 amino acids. CDR1 is MNHNS, CDR2 SASEGT, per germline. With 8 bases clipped from V and 9 bases from J, the junction kept 8 bases outside the gene matches. The CDR3 loop is CASGASGVGQYF. In DNA form, the CDR3 reads TGTGCCAGCGGGGCTAGCGGGGTTGGGCAGTACTTC.

The rearrangement links TRBV2 to TRBJ1-5, with D perhaps TRBD1 (5 bases). V lost 3 bases and J lost 4, with 13 bases in between. The CDR3 has 15 amino acids. In germline, CDR1 is SNHLY, CDR2 FYNNEI. CDR3 bases: TGTGCCAGCAGTGAGGGGGGTTATTCAAATCAGCCCCAGCATTTT. It specifies CASSEGGYSNQPQHF. The full variable domain, completed using reference TRBV2 and TRBJ1-5, is EPEVTQTPSHQVTQMGQEVILRCVPISNHLYFYWYRQILGQKVEFLVSFYNNEISEKSEIFDDQFSVERPDGSNFTLKIRSTKLEDSAMYFCASSEGGYSNQPQHFGDGTRLSIL.

This chain joins TRBV30 and TRBJ1-3; D is undetermined. The germline V gene has CDR1 GTSNPN and CDR2 SVGIG (reference sequence). V was pared by 1 base and J by 8 bases, with 9 bases between. The CDR3 has 12 residues. CDR3: CAWSAGPDTIYF. The CDR3, as DNA: TGTGCCTGGAGTGCGGGTCCTGACACCATATATTTT.

In its sample, this clone was seen once. V is TRBV11-3 and J is TRBJ2-1, with TRBD2 matching over 9 bases. Germline assignment: CDR1 SGHNT and CDR2 YENEEA. V shed 8 bases, J shed 3 bases, and the junction held 17 bases outside the gene matches. CDR3 size: 18 residues. The DNA of the CDR3 is TGTGCCAGCTCCCCTAACTCCGGGACTAGCTTATACTACAATGAGCAGTTCTTC. Translation gives CASSPNSGTSLYYNEQFF.

This clone was recorded only once. The genes are TRBV7-9 and TRBJ1-5; 8 nucleotides match TRBD1. CDR1 SEHNR and CDR2 FQNEAQ come from the germline V gene (reference sequence). The CDR3 has 14 amino acids. The V and J ends lost 5 bases and 7 bases, in that order; junction bases with no gene match: 7. The DNA for the CDR3 is TGTGCCAGCAGCAACGGACAGGGTATGCAGCCCCAGCATTTT. Translation gives CASSNGQGMQPQHF.

The chain is built from TRBV19 and TRBJ1-2; 7 nucleotides line up with TRBD1. This CDR3 has 19 residues. V lost 6 bases and J lost 0; bases outside the gene matches: 19. Germline V gives CDR1 LNHDA, CDR2 SQIVND (reference sequence). CDR3 DNA sequence: TGTGCCAGTAGCATACACGCGACAGGGCGCGCTGGGGCTAACTATGGCTACACCTTC. It encodes CASSIHATGRAGANYGYTF.

This chain uses TRBV18 with TRBJ1-5; TRBD1 aligns across 10 bases. The CDR3 has 15 residues. V gave up 1 base and J gave up 6 bases; unmatched junction bases: 3. Looked up from germline, CDR1 is KGHSH and CDR2 is LQKENI. This CDR3 reads CASSPLGQGGQPQHF. The CDR3 region has the DNA TGTGCCAGCTCACCACTTGGACAGGGGGGTCAGCCCCAGCATTTT.

This clone occurred a few times. The DNA of the CDR3 is TGTGCCAGCAGCTTGGGGGCCTACACTGAAGCTTTCTTT. Translation gives CASSLGAYTEAFF. This sequence joins TRBV5-5 and TRBJ1-1; D gene ambiguous. CDR1 is SGHKS and CDR2 is YYEKEE in the germline V gene (reference sequence). CDR3 length: 13 amino acids. V lost 0 bases and J 3 bases, leaving 6 bases between the germline ends.

The rearrangement joins TRBV6-4 to TRBJ1-5; 7 bases are a match to TRBD1. This CDR3 is 14 amino acids long. Looked up from germline, CDR1 is MRHNA and CDR2 is SNTAGT. The ends lost 2 bases at V and 7 bases at J; junction bases unmatched: 5. The CDR3 loop is CASSDGQAGQPQHF. CDR3 in DNA: TGTGCCAGCAGTGACGGACAGGCCGGCCAGCCCCAGCATTTT.

There are a few counts of this clone. This rearrangement joins TRBV6-1 to TRBJ2-1; 9 bases are a match to TRBD1. The CDR3 has 15 residues. V lost 6 bases, J lost 8 bases, and 11 bases stayed unmatched. CDR1 MNHNS and CDR2 SASEGT come from the germline V gene. CDR3 in amino acids: CASRLNRGRTDEQFF. In DNA form, the CDR3 reads TGTGCCAGCAGACTCAACAGGGGGCGAACCGATGAGCAGTTCTTC.

The rearrangement links TRBV11-2 to TRBJ1-3; D gene unclear. This CDR3 has 15 residues. The V gene's germline CDR1 is SGHAT and CDR2 FQNNGV. V shed 3 bases and J shed 2 bases, with 11 bases lying between them. The CDR3 DNA is TGTGCCAGCAGCTTCGCAGGATACCCTGGAAACACCATATATTTT. It codes for CASSFAGYPGNTIYF.

The chain uses TRBV7-6 and TRBJ2-1, with D possibly TRBD2 on 6 matching bases. The germline V gene encodes CDR1 SGHVS and CDR2 FNYEAQ. The V end was cut by 8 bases, the J end by 9 bases, with 17 bases between. The CDR3 extends over 13 amino acids. The CDR3, as DNA: TGTGCCAGCGGGCCAATGGAGGGCCGTGAGCAGTTCTTC. It translates to CASGPMEGREQFF.